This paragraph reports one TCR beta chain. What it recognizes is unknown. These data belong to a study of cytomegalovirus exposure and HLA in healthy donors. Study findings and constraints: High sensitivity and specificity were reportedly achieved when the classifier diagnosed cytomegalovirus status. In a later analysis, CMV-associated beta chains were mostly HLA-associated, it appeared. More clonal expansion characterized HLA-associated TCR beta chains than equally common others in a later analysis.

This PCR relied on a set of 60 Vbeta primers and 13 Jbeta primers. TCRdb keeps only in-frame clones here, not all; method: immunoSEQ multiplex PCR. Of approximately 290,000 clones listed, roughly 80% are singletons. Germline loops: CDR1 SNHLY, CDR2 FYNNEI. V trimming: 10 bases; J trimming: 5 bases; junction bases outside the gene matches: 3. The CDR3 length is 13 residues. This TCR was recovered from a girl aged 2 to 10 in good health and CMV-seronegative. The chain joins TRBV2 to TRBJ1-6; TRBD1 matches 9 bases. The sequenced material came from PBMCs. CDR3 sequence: CATGQGNNSPLHF. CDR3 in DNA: TGTGCCACCGGACAGGGGAATAATTCACCCCTCCACTTT.